A single sample gave rise to the 10 T cell receptor beta chains below, sequenced in a study of cytomegalovirus exposure and HLA in healthy donors. The primer mix had 60 Vbeta and 13 Jbeta primers. The repertoire was sequenced with immunoSEQ multiplex PCR; TCRdb's copy has only in-frame clones and lacks some. Of more than 25,000 clones listed, around 70% are singletons. The sample taken for sequencing was PBMCs. Receptors originate from a woman in her forties or fifties in good health and CMV-seronegative.

The chain recombines TRBV6-5 with TRBJ1-5, with D tentatively TRBD1 (5 bases). The CDR3 runs to 14 residues. V was clipped by 5 bases and J by 7 bases, with 15 bases between them. In germline, CDR1 is MNHEY, CDR2 SVGAGI. The CDR3 DNA is TGTGCCAGCAGTAATGGCGGGACTAGGCAGCCCCAGCATTTT. Translation: CASSNGGTRQPQHF.

This clone occurred once. Germline is not matched at one junction end, which may reflect a read error. This chain uses TRBV7-3 with TRBJ2-1, with D possibly TRBD1 on 6 matching bases. In germline, CDR1 is SGHTA, CDR2 FQGTGA. The CDR3 totals 12 residues. Here the CDR3 DNA reads TGTGCCAGCAGCTCAAGGGACAAGGAGCAGTTCTTC. Amino acid sequence: CASSSRDKEQFF.

The gene calls are TRBV7-9 and TRBJ1-1; D gene uncertain. The length of the CDR3 is 16 residues. The germline V and J ends were trimmed by 5 bases and 2 bases, with 18 bases remaining between them. Germline CDR1 reads SEHNR; CDR2 reads FQNEAQ (reference sequence). CDR3 amino acids: CASSPRGSAGNTEAFF. The CDR3 DNA follows: TGTGCCAGCAGCCCGAGAGGGTCAGCGGGAAACACTGAAGCTTTCTTT.

This chain uses TRBV19 with TRBJ1-5; D not resolved. Germline V gene lookup returns CDR1 LNHDA and CDR2 SQIVND (reference sequence). There are 13 residues in the CDR3. V dropped 5 bases and J dropped 8 bases, with 13 bases sitting between them. The CDR3 reads CASSPDPEEPQHF. In nucleotides, the CDR3 is TGTGCCAGTAGTCCCGACCCTGAGGAGCCCCAGCATTTT.

This clone showed up just a few times. This rearrangement joins TRBV4-1 to TRBJ1-5, with D perhaps TRBD1 (5 bases). V was pared by 8 bases and J by 4 bases, with 9 bases between. The CDR3 spans 12 residues. Germline CDR1 MGHRA, CDR2 YSYEKL. The CDR3 spells CASGGGNQPQHF. CDR3 bases: TGCGCCAGCGGCGGGGGGAATCAGCCCCAGCATTTT.

The chain uses TRBV5-1 and TRBJ1-1, with D tentatively TRBD1 (6 bases). The CDR3 is 15 amino acids. CDR1 is SGHRS and CDR2 is YFSETQ in the germline V gene. With 0 bases removed from V and 1 base from J, the gap between germline ends came to 10 bases. The CDR3 region has the DNA TGCGCCAGCAGCTTGGTCAGGGGCGGGAACACTGAAGCTTTCTTT. Amino acid sequence: CASSLVRGGNTEAFF.

This clone occurred a few times. The chain joins TRBV7-6 to TRBJ2-7, with 8 bases lining up with TRBD1. CDR1 and CDR2 from the germline V gene are SGHVS and FNYEAQ. Germline trimming cut 5 bases from V and 6 bases from J; bases unmatched to any gene: 15. The length of the CDR3 is 16 residues. The chain's CDR3 is CASSDLPGQGSLEQYF. In DNA form, the CDR3 reads TGTGCCAGCAGCGATCTCCCCGGACAGGGCTCCCTCGAGCAGTACTTC. The entire variable domain, with the rest obtained from reference TRBV7-6 and TRBJ2-7, is as follows: GAGVSQSPRYKVTKRGQDVALRCDPISGHVSLYWYRQALGQGPEFLTYFNYEAQQDKSGLPNDRFSAERPEGSISTLTIQRTEQRDSAMYRCASSDLPGQGSLEQYFGPGTRLTVT.

V usage is TRBV15 and J usage is TRBJ1-5; TRBD1 might be the D (5 bases). Germline V gene data show CDR1 as LNHNV and CDR2 as YYDKDF (reference sequence). V was cut by 6 bases and J by 7 bases, with 13 bases left in between. The CDR3 runs to 13 residues. For the CDR3, the DNA is TGTGCCACCAGACCGGGGGGTTCGCAGCCCCAGCATTTT. Amino acid sequence: CATRPGGSQPQHF.

This chain uses TRBV28 with TRBJ1-2; weak D call: TRBD1 (5 bases). This CDR3 is built from 12 residues. V lost 2 bases, J lost 4 bases, and 5 bases lay in between. The germline gives CDR1 MDHEN, CDR2 SYDVKM. The CDR3: CASSLQGYGYTF. For the CDR3, the DNA is TGTGCCAGCAGTTTACAGGGCTATGGCTACACCTTC.

This sequence joins TRBV5-1 and TRBJ1-2, with D uncertain. CDR3 length: 14 amino acids. Trimming took 2 bases from V and 2 from J, leaving 10 bases between them. The germline CDR1 and CDR2 sequences are SGHRS and YFSETQ. CDR3 in amino acids: CASSLRGENYGYTF. DNA for the CDR3: TGCGCCAGCAGCTTACGGGGAGAGAACTATGGCTACACCTTC.